A selection of T cell receptor beta chains follows, all from one sample in a study of PD-1 blockade in classical Hodgkin lymphoma. This table comes from immunoSEQ multiplex PCR, and its TCRdb copy is limited to in-frame clones, with some not included. Among about 18,000 clones listed, approximately 80% were seen once. This specimen was CD4+ T cells from blood, taken before the fourth cycle of nivolumab. The receptors were gathered from a human donor with classical Hodgkin lymphoma. The CDR3 runs from the conserved cysteine through the conserved F or W. Each record gives: D gene, clone size, J gene, V gene, CDR3 DNA, CDR3 protein. A D gene is named only where the DNA matches it firmly. Size is stated for part of the rows, as once, few or many counts, or as a class when the clone is expanded.

. | . | TRBJ2-1 | TRBV15 | TGTGCCACCAGCAGAGACTACTCGAAGACTGGTGAGCAGTTCTTC | CATSRDYSKTGEQFF
TRBD2 | . | TRBJ2-1 | TRBV4-1 | TGCGCCAGCAGCCGGAAACTTGACGGGACTAGCGGATACAATGAGCAGTTCTTC | CASSRKLDGTSGYNEQFF
. | . | TRBJ2-7 | TRBV2 | TGTGCCAGCAGTACCAACTACGAGCAGTACTTC | CASSTNYEQYF
TRBD1 | . | TRBJ2-2 | TRBV27 | TGTGCCAGCAGTTTAGAGGACAGGGGGCCCGGGGAGCTGTTTTTT | CASSLEDRGPGELFF
. | . | TRBJ2-2 | TRBV2 | TGTGCCAGCAGTGACTCGCGGGGTATCGGCCCCGGGGAGCTGTTTTTT | CASSDSRGIGPGELFF
. | . | TRBJ2-7 | TRBV6-1 | TGTGCCAGCAGTGCAAGGGGCGAGCAGTACTTC | CASSARGEQYF
. | once | TRBJ1-4 | TRBV5-6 | TGTGCCAGCAGCTTGGAGGGTCGGGACCCCGCAACTAATGAAAAACTGTTTTTT | CASSLEGRDPATNEKLFF
. | . | TRBJ2-1 | TRBV11-3 | TGTGCCAGCGGGTGGGGACTGGGGAATGAGCAGTTCTTC | CASGWGLGNEQFF
TRBD2 | . | TRBJ2-3 | TRBV6-6 | TGTGCCAGCAGTTACTTTAGCGGGAGTACAGATACGCAGTATTTT | CASSYFSGSTDTQYF
. | . | TRBJ2-5 | TRBV7-8 | TGTGCCAGCAGCTTAACAGGGCTGGGCGAGACCCAGTACTTC | CASSLTGLGETQYF
TRBD2 | . | TRBJ2-1 | TRBV15 | TGTGCCACCAAGGCGGCTAGCGGGAGTTGGAATGAGCAGTTCTTC | CATKAASGSWNEQFF
. | . | TRBJ2-7 | TRBV6-1 | TGTGCCAGCAGTGAATTGGGTCGCTCCTACGAGCAGTACTTC | CASSELGRSYEQYF
. | . | TRBJ1-1 | TRBV18 | TGTGCCAGCCCCCTCCAGGGCCGGGGTACTGAAGCTTTCTTT | CASPLQGRGTEAFF
. | . | TRBJ2-1 | TRBV18 | TGTGCCAGCTCACCTCTAACCCCCGCCTACAATGAGCAGTTCTTC | CASSPLTPAYNEQFF
TRBD1 | once | TRBJ2-1 | TRBV15 | TGTGCCACCAGCGGAAGGGACAGGGGGCGAAATGAGCAGTTCTTC | CATSGRDRGRNEQFF
TRBD1 | . | TRBJ2-1 | TRBV11-3 | TGTGCCAGCAGCTTGGGACAGGGTAAACCAAAGAGCTCCTACAATGAGCAGTTCTTC | CASSLGQGKPKSSYNEQFF
TRBD1 | . | TRBJ1-3 | TRBV7-6 | TGTGCCAGCAGCTTATCGGTTTACAGGGGTTACGGAAACACCATATATTTT | CASSLSVYRGYGNTIYF
. | few | TRBJ2-1 | TRBV19 | TGTGCCAGTAGTACCCGACTCGAAGGGAATGAGCAGTTCTTC | CASSTRLEGNEQFF
TRBD1 | . | TRBJ1-6 | TRBV5-1 | TGCGCCAGCAGAACCCGGACAGGGGACTCAATAAGGAATTCACCCCTCCACTTT | CASRTRTGDSIRNSPLHF
. | . | TRBJ1-5 | TRBV7-8 | TGTGCCAGCAGCCCCGGATCACAGGGCCGGACCAATCAGCCCCAGCATTTT | CASSPGSQGRTNQPQHF
. | . | TRBJ2-1 | TRBV7-8 | TGTGCCAGCAGCTTAGCCGGGGCTCTCTCCTACAATGAGCAGTTCTTC | CASSLAGALSYNEQFF
. | . | TRBJ2-5 | TRBV9 | TGTGCCAGCAGGGTGGTCAGGCGAGCGGAGCGCCAAGAGACCCAGTACTTC | CASRVVRRAERQETQYF
. | . | TRBJ2-5 | TRBV28 | TGTGCCAGCAAGGACTCCTATCTGGGGACCCAGTACTTC | CASKDSYLGTQYF
TRBD1 | once | TRBJ1-4 | TRBV2 | TGTGCCAGCAGGGGGACAGGGGGTACGGAAAAACTGTTTTTT | CASRGTGGTEKLFF
. | . | TRBJ2-2 | TRBV9 | TGTGCCAGCAGCGTAGACACCGGGGAGCTGTTTTTT | CASSVDTGELFF
. | . | TRBJ1-2 | TRBV20-1 | TGCAGTGCGGACTCTGGCTATGGCTACACCTTC | CSADSGYGYTF